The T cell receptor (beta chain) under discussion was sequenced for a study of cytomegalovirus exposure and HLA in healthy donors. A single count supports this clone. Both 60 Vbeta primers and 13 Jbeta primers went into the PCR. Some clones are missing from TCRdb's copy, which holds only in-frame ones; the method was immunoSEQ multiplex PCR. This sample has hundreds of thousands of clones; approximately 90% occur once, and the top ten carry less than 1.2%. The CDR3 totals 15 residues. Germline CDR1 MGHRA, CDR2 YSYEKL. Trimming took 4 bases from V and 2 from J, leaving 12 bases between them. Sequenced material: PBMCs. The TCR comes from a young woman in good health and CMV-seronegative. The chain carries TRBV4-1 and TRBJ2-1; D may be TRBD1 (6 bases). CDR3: CASSPVRGPYNEQFF. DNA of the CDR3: TGCGCCAGCAGCCCCGTCAGGGGTCCCTACAATGAGCAGTTCTTC.